The clone carrying this T cell receptor (beta chain) has more than one count but fewer than ten. Its matching antigen is unknown. These data come from a study of identical twins. Points from the study as a whole: The presence of invariant MAIT and iNKT cells could partly confound analyses of zero-insertion sequences.

TCRdb processed the 5' RACE reads anew with MiXCR; each CDR3 protein has one entry. Counted here are 400,000 to 650,000 distinct CDR3 sequences, roughly 21% occurring once; the ten biggest clones make up around 0.9%. The CDR3 covers 17 residues. V was trimmed by 5 bases and J by 0 bases, leaving 20 bases between them. The germline CDR1 and CDR2 sequences are SGHAT and FQNNGV. These sequences were also reported in another study, on T cells expressing NK-cell markers. That paper states: Eight donors were sequenced, seven testing HCMV-seropositive and one testing seronegative. Also leading the CD3+CD56-NKG2C+ fraction in a handful of donors were these clonotypes. Clones of NKG2C+ T cells that had expanded were of unclear HCMV specificity.

The sequence derives from a woman younger than 35 in good health. The sample taken for sequencing was CD4+ T cells sorted from blood. The chain links TRBV11-2 to TRBJ2-7, with D tentatively TRBD2 (6 bases). The chain's CDR3 is CASSHRVGGSLSYEQYF. The CDR3 region has the DNA TGTGCCAGCAGCCACCGGGTCGGGGGTAGCCTCTCCTACGAGCAGTACTTC.